This T cell receptor (beta chain) appears in the sequencing data of a study of cytomegalovirus exposure and HLA in healthy donors. General study results and limits: Most of the CMV-associated TCR beta chains (in a later analysis) appeared to be HLA-restricted.

This clone counts as medium-sized. The antigen remains unidentified. The PCR made use of 60 Vbeta and 13 Jbeta primers. TCRdb's table, derived via immunoSEQ multiplex PCR, lists solely in-frame clones and lacks some. The repertoire holds approximately 160,000 clones, with about four fifths as singletons. It was healthy bone marrow donors who served as donors. This CDR3 comprises 14 residues. Germline V gene lookup returns CDR1 SGHRS and CDR2 YFSETQ. The V and J ends lost 4 bases and 6 bases, in that order; junction bases with no gene match: 3. The receptor's source is a man aged 30 to 45 in good health and CMV-seropositive. Sequences were obtained from PBMCs. V gene TRBV5-1 combines with J gene TRBJ1-5; 11 nucleotides line up with TRBD1. CDR3 sequence: CASSIGQGAQPQHF. The CDR3 nucleotides read TGCGCCAGCAGCATAGGACAGGGGGCTCAGCCCCAGCATTTT. Full variable domain (outside the CDR3, taken from reference TRBV5-1 and TRBJ1-5): KAGVTQTPRYLIKTRGQQVTLSCSPISGHRSVSWYQQTPGQGLQFLFEYFSETQRNKGNFPGRFSGRQFSNSRSEMNVSTLELGDSALYLCASSIGQGAQPQHFGDGTRLSIL.